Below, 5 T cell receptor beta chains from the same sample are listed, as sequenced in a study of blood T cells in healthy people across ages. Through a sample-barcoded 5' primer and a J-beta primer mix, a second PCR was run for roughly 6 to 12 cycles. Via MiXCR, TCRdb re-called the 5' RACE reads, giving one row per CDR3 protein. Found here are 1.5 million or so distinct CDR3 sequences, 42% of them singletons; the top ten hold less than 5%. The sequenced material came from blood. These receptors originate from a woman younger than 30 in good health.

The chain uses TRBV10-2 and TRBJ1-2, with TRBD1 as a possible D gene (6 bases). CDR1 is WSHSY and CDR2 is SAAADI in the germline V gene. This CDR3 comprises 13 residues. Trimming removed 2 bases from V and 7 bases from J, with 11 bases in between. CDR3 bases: TGCGCCAGCAGTGAGGTTACAGGGCGTGGCTACACCTTC. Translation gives CASSEVTGRGYTF.

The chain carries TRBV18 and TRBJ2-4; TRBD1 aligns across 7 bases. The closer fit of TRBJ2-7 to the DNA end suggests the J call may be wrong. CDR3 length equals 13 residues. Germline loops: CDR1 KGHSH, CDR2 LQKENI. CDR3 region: CASSPFDRVEQYF. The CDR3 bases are TGTGCCAGCTCACCATTTGACAGGGTCGAGCAGTACTTC.

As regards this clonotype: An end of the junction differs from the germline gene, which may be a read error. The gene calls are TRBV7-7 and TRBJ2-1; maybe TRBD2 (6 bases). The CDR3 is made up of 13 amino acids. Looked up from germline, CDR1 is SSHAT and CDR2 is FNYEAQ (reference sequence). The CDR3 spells CASSPGTFNEQFF. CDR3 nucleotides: TGTGCTAGCAGCCCGGGGACTTTCAATGAGCAGTTCTTC. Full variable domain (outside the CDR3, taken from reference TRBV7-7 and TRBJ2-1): GAGVSQSPRYKVTKRGQDVTLRCDPISSHATLYWYQQALGQGPEFLTYFNYEAQPDKSGLPSDRFSAERPEGSISTLTIQRTEQRDSAMYRCASSPGTFNEQFFGPGTRLTVL.

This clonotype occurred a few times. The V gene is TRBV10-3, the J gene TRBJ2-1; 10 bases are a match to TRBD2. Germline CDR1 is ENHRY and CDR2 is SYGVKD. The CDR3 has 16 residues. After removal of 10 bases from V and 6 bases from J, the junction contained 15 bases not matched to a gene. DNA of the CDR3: TGTGCCACCTGGGAAGCGGGAGGGAGTCGGTCCAATGAGCAGTTCTTC. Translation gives CATWEAGGSRSNEQFF.

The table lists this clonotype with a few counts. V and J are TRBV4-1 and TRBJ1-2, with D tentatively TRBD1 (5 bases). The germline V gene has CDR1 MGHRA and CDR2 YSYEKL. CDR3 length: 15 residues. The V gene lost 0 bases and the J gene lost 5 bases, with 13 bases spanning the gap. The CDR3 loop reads CASSQDRGMPYGYTF. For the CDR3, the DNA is TGCGCCAGCAGCCAAGATAGGGGCATGCCTTATGGCTACACCTTC.